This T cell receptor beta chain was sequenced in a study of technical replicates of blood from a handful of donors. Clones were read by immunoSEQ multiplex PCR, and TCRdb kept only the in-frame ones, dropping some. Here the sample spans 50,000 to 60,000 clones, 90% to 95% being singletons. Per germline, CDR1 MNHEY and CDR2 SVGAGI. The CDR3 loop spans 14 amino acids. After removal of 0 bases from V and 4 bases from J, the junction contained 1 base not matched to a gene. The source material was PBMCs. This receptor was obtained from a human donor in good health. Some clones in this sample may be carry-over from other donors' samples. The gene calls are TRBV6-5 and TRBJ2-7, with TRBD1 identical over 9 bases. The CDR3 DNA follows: TGTGCCAGCAGTTACTCGGACAGGGGATACGAGCAGTACTTC. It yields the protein CASSYSDRGYEQYF.